This is a list of T cell receptor beta chains from one sample in a study of shared clonotypes between healthy human individuals. Assay: immunoSEQ multiplex PCR; the TCRdb copy retains only in-frame clones and omits some. The repertoire holds more than 1,200,000 clones, with approximately 98.5% as singletons. The material sequenced was naive CD4+ T cells sorted from blood. Every receptor here comes from a man aged 25-40 years in good health. Each CDR3 is given with its conserved first and last residue. A D gene is named only where the DNA matches it firmly. Rows may omit the clone size; those that give it use once, few, many or a size class.

.	.	TRBV9	TRBJ2-1	TGTGCCAGCAGCGTTGGCAACTACAATGAGCAGTTCTTC	CASSVGNYNEQFF
.	once	TRBV25-1	TRBJ1-2	TGTGCCAGCAGCAAGGGGGGTTACAGTGACTATGGCTACACCTTC	CASSKGGYSDYGYTF
.	.	TRBV5-1	TRBJ2-7	TGCGCCAGCAGCCCCGTTCCTTCTGGATCCTACGAGCAGTACTTC	CASSPVPSGSYEQYF
.	.	TRBV4-1	TRBJ1-3	TGCGCCAGCAGCCAAGCGGTCTCTGGAAACACCATATATTTT	CASSQAVSGNTIYF
TRBD1	.	TRBV9	TRBJ1-3	TGTGCCAGTGCACAGGGGAACGGGGGAAACACCATATATTTT	CASAQGNGGNTIYF
.	once	TRBV6-5	TRBJ2-1	TGTGCCAGCAGTTACAGGAGGGGACGCGAGTTCTTC	CASSYRRGREFF
.	.	TRBV9	TRBJ1-4	TGTGCCAGCAGCCCCAGTGGAGGGGGAAGATATGAAAAACTGTTTTTT	CASSPSGGGRYEKLFF
.	once	TRBV29-1	TRBJ2-1	TGCAGCGGGGACTACAATGAGCAGTTCTTC	CSGDYNEQFF
TRBD2	.	TRBV5-4	TRBJ2-7	TGTGCCAGCAGCTTGGGCCCGCGGGAGTCCTCCGAGCAGTACTTC	CASSLGPRESSEQYF
.	.	TRBV19	TRBJ2-7	TGTGCCAGCGCGTTAGCCGGGACATCGACCTACGAGCAGTACTTC	CASALAGTSTYEQYF
.	.	TRBV6-5	TRBJ2-7	TGTGCCAGCAGTATGTACAGGACCGACTCCTACGAGCAGTACTTC	CASSMYRTDSYEQYF
.	.	TRBV18	TRBJ2-1	TGTGCCAGCCAGTGGGGCTCCCCTGGGTACAATGAGCAGTTCTTC	CASQWGSPGYNEQFF
.	.	TRBV6-6	TRBJ1-5	TGTGCCAGCAGTTACGGCGCAGGGAACGTTCAGCCCCAGCATTTT	CASSYGAGNVQPQHF
.	.	TRBV6-5	TRBJ1-4	TGTGTCAGCAGTTACCTGGAGGGTAATGAAAAACTGTTTTTT	CVSSYLEGNEKLFF
TRBD2	.	TRBV5-4	TRBJ2-7	TGTGCCAGCAGCCCCCGACTTAGCGGGGTTACCTACGAGCAGTACTTC	CASSPRLSGVTYEQYF
.	.	TRBV30	TRBJ1-1	TGTGCCTGGAGTGGTGGGGCTCGGTCGGCTGAAGCTTTCTTT	CAWSGGARSAEAFF
TRBD2	.	TRBV4-2	TRBJ2-3	TGTGCCAGCGGGGAGGGACTTGACACAGATACGCAGTATTTT	CASGEGLDTDTQYF
TRBD1	.	TRBV7-9	TRBJ2-7	TGTGCCAGCAGCGCCCGGGACAGTTCCTACGAGCAGTACTTC	CASSARDSSYEQYF
TRBD2	once	TRBV13	TRBJ2-7	TGTGCCAGCAGCTTTTATAGAGAAACTAGCGGGAGGTTCGCGGGCTACGAGCAGTACTTC	CASSFYRETSGRFAGYEQYF
.	.	TRBV6-1	TRBJ2-7	TGTGCCAGCAGTCCGTTTCCTGGTGCATACGAGCAGTACTTC	CASSPFPGAYEQYF
.	once	TRBV5-6	TRBJ2-7	TGTGCCAGCAGCCCGTGGAGCTTACCGGAGGAGCAGTACTTC	CASSPWSLPEEQYF
.	.	TRBV9	TRBJ1-1	TGTGCCAGCAGCCCATGGACACACGCAACTGAAGCTTTCTTT	CASSPWTHATEAFF
.	.	TRBV4-1	TRBJ2-3	TGCGCCAGCAGCCAAGGAGCTGGGGATACGCAGTATTTT	CASSQGAGDTQYF
.	.	TRBV2	TRBJ2-7	TGTGCCAGCAAGGCGGGCGAGCAGTACTTC	CASKAGEQYF
TRBD1	.	TRBV9	TRBJ2-2	TGTGCCAGCAGCGTAACCACTGGACAGGGTTGGACCGGGGAGCTGTTTTTT	CASSVTTGQGWTGELFF
.	.	TRBV5-4	TRBJ2-4	TGTGCCAGCAGCTTAAAGCCGATGATAGCCAAAAACATTCAGTACTTC	CASSLKPMIAKNIQYF
.	.	TRBV7-2	TRBJ2-7	TGTGCCAGCAGCTTAGATAGCAGTCTTCTCTACGAGCAGTACTTC	CASSLDSSLLYEQYF
TRBD1	.	TRBV5-4	TRBJ1-4	TGTGCCAGCAGCTTGGCAGGGGGCGTCAGGGAAAAACTGTTTTTT	CASSLAGGVREKLFF
TRBD2	.	TRBV9	TRBJ2-1	TGTGCCAGCAGCGTAGACGGGACTAGTGGCGATGAGCAGTTCTTC	CASSVDGTSGDEQFF
.	.	TRBV25-1	TRBJ2-1	TGTGCCAGCAGTTCATCACACGGGATCATATACAATGAGCAGTTCTTC	CASSSSHGIIYNEQFF
.	.	TRBV19	TRBJ2-3	TGTGCCAGTAGTATAACGGCCAGGGAAACAGATACGCAGTATTTT	CASSITARETDTQYF
TRBD2	.	TRBV5-4	TRBJ2-1	TGTGCCAGCAGCTTGCTGCTAGCGGGGAATTCCTACAATGAGCAGTTCTTC	CASSLLLAGNSYNEQFF
TRBD1	.	TRBV7-9	TRBJ1-1	TGTGCCAGCGCCCTACAGGGGCCGAACACTGAAGCTTTCTTT	CASALQGPNTEAFF
TRBD2	.	TRBV12-5	TRBJ2-1	TGTGCTAGTGGTTTGGTACTAGCGGGAGGGGGCAATGAGCAGTTCTTC	CASGLVLAGGGNEQFF
.	.	TRBV27	TRBJ1-5	TGTGCCAGCAGTTTATTTTCGGGGGCGGATAGCAATCAGCCCCAGCATTTT	CASSLFSGADSNQPQHF
TRBD1	.	TRBV5-6	TRBJ1-2	TGTGCCAGCAGCTTGGCGGACAGGCCCACCTATGGCTACACCTTC	CASSLADRPTYGYTF
TRBD2	.	TRBV27	TRBJ2-7	TGTGCCAGCAGTGCAACTAGCGGGAGAGGGGTCGGCGAGCAGTACTTC	CASSATSGRGVGEQYF
TRBD2	.	TRBV29-1	TRBJ2-1	TGCAGCGTAGGACTAGCGGGAGCTGGGAATGAGCAGTTCTTC	CSVGLAGAGNEQFF
.	.	TRBV5-1	TRBJ2-6	TGCGCCAGCAGCTTGGAGTCCAGCTCTGGGGCCAACGTCCTGACTTTC	CASSLESSSGANVLTF
.	.	TRBV11-2	TRBJ1-1	TGTGCCAGCAGCTCGCAAGGGGACACTGAAGCTTTCTTT	CASSSQGDTEAFF
TRBD2	.	TRBV27	TRBJ2-1	TGTGCCAGCAGTAAGACTAGCGGCAACAATGAGCAGTTCTTC	CASSKTSGNNEQFF
TRBD2	.	TRBV5-6	TRBJ2-5	TGTGCCAGCAGCTTTTTGGGACTAGCGGAGCGCCAAGAGACCCAGTACTTC	CASSFLGLAERQETQYF
TRBD1	.	TRBV12-5	TRBJ2-7	TGTGCTAGTGCTCCCGGGGGGACAGGGGCATCCTACGAGCAGTACTTC	CASAPGGTGASYEQYF
TRBD1	once	TRBV5-5	TRBJ2-2	TGTGCCAGCAGCCCCCGGGACAGGGAAACCGGGGAGCTGTTTTTT	CASSPRDRETGELFF
TRBD1	.	TRBV6-6	TRBJ2-3	TGTGCCAGCAGTAACTCCAGACAGGGTACGGATACGCAGTATTTT	CASSNSRQGTDTQYF
TRBD1	.	TRBV7-9	TRBJ2-5	TGTGCCAGCAGCTCCCAGACAGGGCAAGAGACCCAGTACTTC	CASSSQTGQETQYF
.	.	TRBV5-6	TRBJ1-4	TGTGCCAGCTCATCGACTGGGGGAGCTAATGAAAAACTGTTTTTT	CASSSTGGANEKLFF
TRBD2	.	TRBV13	TRBJ2-3	TGTGCCAGCAGCGCCTCTAGCGGGAGGGGGACAGATACGCAGTATTTT	CASSASSGRGTDTQYF
TRBD1	.	TRBV12-5	TRBJ1-2	TGTGCTAGTGGCAACGGGGAGGGGGCGCGTGGCTACACCTTC	CASGNGEGARGYTF
.	once	TRBV10-1	TRBJ2-3	TGCGCCAGCAGTGGGGGCCGCACAGATACGCAGTATTTT	CASSGGRTDTQYF
TRBD2	.	TRBV29-1	TRBJ2-7	TGCAGCGTTGGGGGACTAGCGGGAGTCCCCGAGCAGTACTTC	CSVGGLAGVPEQYF
TRBD1	.	TRBV30	TRBJ2-7	TGTGCCTGGAGGCTGACAGGGGGTCAAATCTACGAGCAGTACTTC	CAWRLTGGQIYEQYF
.	.	TRBV11-2	TRBJ1-2	TGTGCCAGCAGCTTTATAACGCAGGGAGGGGCGCTCTATGGCTACACCTTC	CASSFITQGGALYGYTF
TRBD2	.	TRBV29-1	TRBJ2-3	TGCAGCGTCGAGCGGGAGCCGGATGATACGCAGTATTTT	CSVEREPDDTQYF
TRBD1	.	TRBV7-9	TRBJ1-2	TGTGCCAGCAGCCCACCGGGACAGGGAGGTGCTGGCTACACCTTC	CASSPPGQGGAGYTF
TRBD2	.	TRBV6-5	TRBJ2-5	TGTGCCAGCAGTTACTCACTAGCGGGAGCTCAAGAGACCCAGTACTTC	CASSYSLAGAQETQYF
.	once	TRBV28	TRBJ2-7	TGTGCCAGCAGTTTATCGGCCAACGCGGGGATTACCTACGAGCAGTACTTC	CASSLSANAGITYEQYF
.	.	TRBV7-2	TRBJ2-3	TGTGCCAGCAGCTCTCGGACAGTGAGCACAGATACGCAGTATTTT	CASSSRTVSTDTQYF
TRBD1	.	TRBV11-3	TRBJ2-1	TGTGCCAGCAGCTTAGAGGACAGGGGGTTCGATGAGCAGTTCTTC	CASSLEDRGFDEQFF
TRBD2	once	TRBV28	TRBJ2-3	TGTGCCAGCAGTTCCTCAGCGGGAGTTTGGACAGATACGCAGTATTTT	CASSSSAGVWTDTQYF